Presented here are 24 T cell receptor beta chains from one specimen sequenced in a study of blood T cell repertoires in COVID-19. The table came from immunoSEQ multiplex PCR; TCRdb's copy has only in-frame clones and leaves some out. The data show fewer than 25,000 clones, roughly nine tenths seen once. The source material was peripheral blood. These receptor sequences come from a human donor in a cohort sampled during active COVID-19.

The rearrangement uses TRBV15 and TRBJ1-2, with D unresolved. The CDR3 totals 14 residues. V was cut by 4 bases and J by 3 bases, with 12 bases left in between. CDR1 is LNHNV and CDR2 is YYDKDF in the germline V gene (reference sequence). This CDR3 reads CATSKKLGDYGYTF. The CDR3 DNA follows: TGTGCCACCAGCAAAAAACTAGGTGACTATGGCTACACCTTC.

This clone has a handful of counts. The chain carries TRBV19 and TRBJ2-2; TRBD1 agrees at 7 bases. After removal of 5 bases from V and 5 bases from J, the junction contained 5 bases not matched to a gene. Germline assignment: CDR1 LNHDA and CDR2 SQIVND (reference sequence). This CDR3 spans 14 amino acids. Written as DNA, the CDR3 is TGTGCCAGTAGTCCCACAGGGGCGACCGGGGAGCTGTTTTTT. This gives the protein CASSPTGATGELFF.

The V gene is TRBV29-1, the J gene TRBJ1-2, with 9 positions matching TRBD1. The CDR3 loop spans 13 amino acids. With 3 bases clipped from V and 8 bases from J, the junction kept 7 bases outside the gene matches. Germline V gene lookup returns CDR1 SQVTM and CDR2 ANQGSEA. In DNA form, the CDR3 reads TGCAGCGTTGAGAGGGACAGGGTGAGAGGCTACACCTTC. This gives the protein CSVERDRVRGYTF.

DNA for the CDR3: TGTGCCAGCAGTAAAGCGGGAGATAGCTCCTACGAGCAGTACGTC. The encoded protein is CASSKAGDSSYEQYV. This chain joins TRBV28 and TRBJ2-7; 8 nucleotides agree with TRBD2. The CDR3 runs to 15 residues. Losses at the gene ends were 5 bases for V and 0 bases for J; bases not matched to a gene: 6. From germline, CDR1 is MDHEN and CDR2 SYDVKM.

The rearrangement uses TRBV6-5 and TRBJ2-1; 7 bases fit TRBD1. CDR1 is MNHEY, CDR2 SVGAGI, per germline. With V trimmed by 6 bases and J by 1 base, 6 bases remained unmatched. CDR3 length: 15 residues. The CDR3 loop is CASSYLGQSYNEQFF. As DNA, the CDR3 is TGTGCCAGCAGCTACCTGGGACAGTCCTACAATGAGCAGTTCTTC.

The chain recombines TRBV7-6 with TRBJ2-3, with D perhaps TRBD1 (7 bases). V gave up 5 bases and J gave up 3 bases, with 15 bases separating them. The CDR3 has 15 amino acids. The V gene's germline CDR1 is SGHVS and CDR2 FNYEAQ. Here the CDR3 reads CASSLDRAGTDTQYF. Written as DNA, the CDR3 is TGTGCCAGCAGCCTCGACAGGGCGGGAACAGATACGCAGTATTTT.

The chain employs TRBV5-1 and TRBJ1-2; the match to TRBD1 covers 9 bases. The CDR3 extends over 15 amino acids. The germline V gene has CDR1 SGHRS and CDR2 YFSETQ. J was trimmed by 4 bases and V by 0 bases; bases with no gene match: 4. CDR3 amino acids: CASSLGTGDIYGYTF. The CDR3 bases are TGCGCCAGCAGCTTGGGGACAGGGGATATCTATGGCTACACCTTC. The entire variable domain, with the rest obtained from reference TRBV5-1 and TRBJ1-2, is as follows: KAGVTQTPRYLIKTRGQQVTLSCSPISGHRSVSWYQQTPGQGLQFLFEYFSETQRNKGNFPGRFSGRQFSNSRSEMNVSTLELGDSALYLCASSLGTGDIYGYTFGSGTRLTVV.

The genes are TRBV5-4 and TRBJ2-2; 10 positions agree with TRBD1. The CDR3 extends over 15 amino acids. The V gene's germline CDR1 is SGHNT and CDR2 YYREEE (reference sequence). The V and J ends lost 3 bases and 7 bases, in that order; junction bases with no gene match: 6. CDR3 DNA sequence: TGTGCCAGCAGCTCCGGACAGGGGGTTGGCGGGGAGCTGTTTTTT. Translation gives CASSSGQGVGGELFF.

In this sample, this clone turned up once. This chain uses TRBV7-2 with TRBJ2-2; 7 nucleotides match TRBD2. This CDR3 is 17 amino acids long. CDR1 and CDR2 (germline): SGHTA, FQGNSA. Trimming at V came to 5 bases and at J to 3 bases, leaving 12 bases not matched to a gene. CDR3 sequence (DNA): TGTGCCAGCAGCGGCCGTCCGGGGGGTACTTACACCGGGGAGCTGTTTTTT. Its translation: CASSGRPGGTYTGELFF.

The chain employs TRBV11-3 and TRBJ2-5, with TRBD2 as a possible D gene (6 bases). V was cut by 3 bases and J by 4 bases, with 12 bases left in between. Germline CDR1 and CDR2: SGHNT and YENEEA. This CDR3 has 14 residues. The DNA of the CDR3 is TGTGCCAGCAGCTTTAGAAGGGGAGGAGAGACCCAGTACTTC. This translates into CASSFRRGGETQYF. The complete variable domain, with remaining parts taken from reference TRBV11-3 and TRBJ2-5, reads EAGVVQSPRYKIIEKKQPVAFWCNPISGHNTLYWYLQNLGQGPELLIRYENEEAVDDSQLPKDRFSAERLKGVDSTLKIQPAELGDSAVYLCASSFRRGGETQYFGPGTRLLVL.

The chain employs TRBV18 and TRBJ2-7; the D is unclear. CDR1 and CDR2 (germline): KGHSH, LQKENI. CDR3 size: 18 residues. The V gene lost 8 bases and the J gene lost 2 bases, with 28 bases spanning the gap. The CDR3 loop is CASPKSNPQFFATYEQYV. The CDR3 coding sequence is TGTGCCAGCCCCAAAAGTAATCCACAGTTTTTTGCTACCTACGAGCAGTACGTC.

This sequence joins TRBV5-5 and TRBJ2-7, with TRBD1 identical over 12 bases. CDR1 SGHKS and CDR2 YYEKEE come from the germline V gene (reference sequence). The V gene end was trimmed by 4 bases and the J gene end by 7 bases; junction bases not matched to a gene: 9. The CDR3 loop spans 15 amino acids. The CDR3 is CASSTPGQGAAEQYV. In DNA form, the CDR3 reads TGTGCCAGCAGCACCCCGGGACAGGGGGCGGCTGAGCAGTACGTC.

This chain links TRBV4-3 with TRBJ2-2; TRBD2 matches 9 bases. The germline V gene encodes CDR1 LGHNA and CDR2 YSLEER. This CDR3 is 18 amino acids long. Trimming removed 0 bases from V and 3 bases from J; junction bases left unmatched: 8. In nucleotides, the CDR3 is TGCGCCAGCAGCCAAGAGCCTCCAGCGGGGGGATACACCGGGGAGCTGTTTTTT. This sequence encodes CASSQEPPAGGYTGELFF.

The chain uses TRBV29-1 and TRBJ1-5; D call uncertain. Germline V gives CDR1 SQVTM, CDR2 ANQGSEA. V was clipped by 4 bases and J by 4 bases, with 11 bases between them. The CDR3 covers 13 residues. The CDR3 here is CSVAEGVNQPQHF. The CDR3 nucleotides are TGCAGCGTTGCCGAGGGCGTTAATCAGCCCCAGCATTTT.

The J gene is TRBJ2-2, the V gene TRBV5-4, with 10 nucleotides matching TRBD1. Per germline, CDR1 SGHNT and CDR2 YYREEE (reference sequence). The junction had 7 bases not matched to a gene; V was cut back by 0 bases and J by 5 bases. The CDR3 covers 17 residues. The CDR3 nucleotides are TGTGCCAGCAGCTTGGACCCGACAGGGGGCAGGACCGGGGAGCTGTTTTTT. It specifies CASSLDPTGGRTGELFF.

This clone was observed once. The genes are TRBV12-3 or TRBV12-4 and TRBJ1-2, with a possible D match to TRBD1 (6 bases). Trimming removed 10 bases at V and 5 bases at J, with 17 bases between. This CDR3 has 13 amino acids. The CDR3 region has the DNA TGTGCCACGGAGAGGGGAGGGGGTTATGGCTACACCTTC. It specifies CATERGGGYGYTF.

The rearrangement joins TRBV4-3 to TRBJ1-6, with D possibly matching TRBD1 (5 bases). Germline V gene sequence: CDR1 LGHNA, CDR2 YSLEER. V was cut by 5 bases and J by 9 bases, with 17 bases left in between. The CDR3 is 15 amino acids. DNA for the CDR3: TGCGCCAGCAGCGCCGAGCAGGGCGTCTCTTCACCCCTCCACTTT. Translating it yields CASSAEQGVSSPLHF.

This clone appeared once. CDR3 protein: CASRQGGGNTIYF. In DNA, the CDR3 is TGTGCCAGCAGGCAGGGAGGAGGAAACACCATATATTTT. The gene calls are TRBV12-3 or TRBV12-4 and TRBJ1-3, with D possibly being TRBD1 (5 bases). Between the trimmed V and J ends, which lost 6 bases and 4 bases, there was a span of 10 bases. The length of the CDR3 is 13 residues.

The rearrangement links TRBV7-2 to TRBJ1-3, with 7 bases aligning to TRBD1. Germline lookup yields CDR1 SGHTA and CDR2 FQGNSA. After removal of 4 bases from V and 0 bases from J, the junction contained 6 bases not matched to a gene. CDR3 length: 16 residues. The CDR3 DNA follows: TGTGCCAGCAGCTCGGGACAGCCTGCCTCTGGAAACACCATATATTTT. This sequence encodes CASSSGQPASGNTIYF.

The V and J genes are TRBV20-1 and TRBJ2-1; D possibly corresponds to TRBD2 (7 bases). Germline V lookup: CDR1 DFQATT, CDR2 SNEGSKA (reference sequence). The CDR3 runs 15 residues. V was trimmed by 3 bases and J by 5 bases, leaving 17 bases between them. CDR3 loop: CSASSGRGPNNEQFF. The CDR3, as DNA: TGCAGTGCTAGTTCGGGGCGGGGGCCAAACAATGAGCAGTTCTTC.

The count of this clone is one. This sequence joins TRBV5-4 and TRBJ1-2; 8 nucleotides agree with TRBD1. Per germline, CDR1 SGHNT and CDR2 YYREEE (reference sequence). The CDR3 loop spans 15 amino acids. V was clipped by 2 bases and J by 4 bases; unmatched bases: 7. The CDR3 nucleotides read TGTGCCAGCAGCTTTGGACAGGGTGGCGGCTATGGCTACACCTTC. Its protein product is CASSFGQGGGYGYTF. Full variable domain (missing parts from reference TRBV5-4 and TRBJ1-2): ETGVTQSPTHLIKTRGQQVTLRCSSQSGHNTVSWYQQALGQGPQFIFQYYREEENGRGNFPPRFSGLQFPNYSSELNVNALELDDSALYLCASSFGQGGGYGYTFGSGTRLTVV.

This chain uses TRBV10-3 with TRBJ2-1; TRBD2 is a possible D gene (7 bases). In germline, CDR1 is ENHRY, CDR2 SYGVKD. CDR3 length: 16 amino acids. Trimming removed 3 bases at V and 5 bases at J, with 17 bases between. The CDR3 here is CAISDGWGGLDNEQFF. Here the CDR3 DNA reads TGTGCCATCAGTGATGGTTGGGGGGGCCTCGACAATGAGCAGTTCTTC.

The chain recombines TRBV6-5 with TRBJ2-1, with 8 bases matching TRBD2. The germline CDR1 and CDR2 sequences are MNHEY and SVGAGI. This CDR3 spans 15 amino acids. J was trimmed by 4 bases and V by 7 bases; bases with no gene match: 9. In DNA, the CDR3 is TGTGCCAGCAAGACGGGGGGGCCGGAGTACAATGAGCAGTTCTTC. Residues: CASKTGGPEYNEQFF.

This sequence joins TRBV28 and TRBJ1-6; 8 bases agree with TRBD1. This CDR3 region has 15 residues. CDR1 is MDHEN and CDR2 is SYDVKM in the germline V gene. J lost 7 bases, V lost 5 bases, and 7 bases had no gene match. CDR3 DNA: TGTGCCAGCAGTCGGAGGACAGGGAGAAATTCACCCCTCCACTTT. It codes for CASSRRTGRNSPLHF.